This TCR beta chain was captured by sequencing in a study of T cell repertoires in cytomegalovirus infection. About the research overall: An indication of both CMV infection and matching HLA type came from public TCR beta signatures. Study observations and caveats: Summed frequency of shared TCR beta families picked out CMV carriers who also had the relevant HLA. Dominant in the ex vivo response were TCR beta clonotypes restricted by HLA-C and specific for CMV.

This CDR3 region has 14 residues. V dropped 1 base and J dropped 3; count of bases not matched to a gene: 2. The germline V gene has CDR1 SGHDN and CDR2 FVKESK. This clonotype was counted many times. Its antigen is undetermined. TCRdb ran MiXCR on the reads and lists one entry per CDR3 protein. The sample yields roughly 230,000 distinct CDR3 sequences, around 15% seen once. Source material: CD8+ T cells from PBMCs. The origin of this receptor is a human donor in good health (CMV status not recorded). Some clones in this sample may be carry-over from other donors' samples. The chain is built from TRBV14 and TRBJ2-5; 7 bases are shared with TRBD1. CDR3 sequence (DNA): TGTGCCAGCAGCCAAGCGGGGACAGAAGAGACCCAGTACTTC. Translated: CASSQAGTEETQYF.